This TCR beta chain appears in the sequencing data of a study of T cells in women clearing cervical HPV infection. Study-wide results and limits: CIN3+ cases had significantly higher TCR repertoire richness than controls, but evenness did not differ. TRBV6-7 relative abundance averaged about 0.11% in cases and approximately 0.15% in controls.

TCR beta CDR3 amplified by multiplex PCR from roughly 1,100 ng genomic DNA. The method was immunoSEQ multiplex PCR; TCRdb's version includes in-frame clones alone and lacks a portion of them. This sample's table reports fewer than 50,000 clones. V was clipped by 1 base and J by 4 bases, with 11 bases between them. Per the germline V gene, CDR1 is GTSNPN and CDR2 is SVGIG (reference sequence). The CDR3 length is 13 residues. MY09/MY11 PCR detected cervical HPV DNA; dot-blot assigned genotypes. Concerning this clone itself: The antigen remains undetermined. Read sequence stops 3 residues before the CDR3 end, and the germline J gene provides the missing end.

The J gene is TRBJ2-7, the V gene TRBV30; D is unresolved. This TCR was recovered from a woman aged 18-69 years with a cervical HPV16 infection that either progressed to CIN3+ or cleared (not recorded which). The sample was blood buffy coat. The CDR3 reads CAWSGLQQYEQYF. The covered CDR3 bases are TGTGCCTGGAGTGGACTCCAGCAGTACGAG.